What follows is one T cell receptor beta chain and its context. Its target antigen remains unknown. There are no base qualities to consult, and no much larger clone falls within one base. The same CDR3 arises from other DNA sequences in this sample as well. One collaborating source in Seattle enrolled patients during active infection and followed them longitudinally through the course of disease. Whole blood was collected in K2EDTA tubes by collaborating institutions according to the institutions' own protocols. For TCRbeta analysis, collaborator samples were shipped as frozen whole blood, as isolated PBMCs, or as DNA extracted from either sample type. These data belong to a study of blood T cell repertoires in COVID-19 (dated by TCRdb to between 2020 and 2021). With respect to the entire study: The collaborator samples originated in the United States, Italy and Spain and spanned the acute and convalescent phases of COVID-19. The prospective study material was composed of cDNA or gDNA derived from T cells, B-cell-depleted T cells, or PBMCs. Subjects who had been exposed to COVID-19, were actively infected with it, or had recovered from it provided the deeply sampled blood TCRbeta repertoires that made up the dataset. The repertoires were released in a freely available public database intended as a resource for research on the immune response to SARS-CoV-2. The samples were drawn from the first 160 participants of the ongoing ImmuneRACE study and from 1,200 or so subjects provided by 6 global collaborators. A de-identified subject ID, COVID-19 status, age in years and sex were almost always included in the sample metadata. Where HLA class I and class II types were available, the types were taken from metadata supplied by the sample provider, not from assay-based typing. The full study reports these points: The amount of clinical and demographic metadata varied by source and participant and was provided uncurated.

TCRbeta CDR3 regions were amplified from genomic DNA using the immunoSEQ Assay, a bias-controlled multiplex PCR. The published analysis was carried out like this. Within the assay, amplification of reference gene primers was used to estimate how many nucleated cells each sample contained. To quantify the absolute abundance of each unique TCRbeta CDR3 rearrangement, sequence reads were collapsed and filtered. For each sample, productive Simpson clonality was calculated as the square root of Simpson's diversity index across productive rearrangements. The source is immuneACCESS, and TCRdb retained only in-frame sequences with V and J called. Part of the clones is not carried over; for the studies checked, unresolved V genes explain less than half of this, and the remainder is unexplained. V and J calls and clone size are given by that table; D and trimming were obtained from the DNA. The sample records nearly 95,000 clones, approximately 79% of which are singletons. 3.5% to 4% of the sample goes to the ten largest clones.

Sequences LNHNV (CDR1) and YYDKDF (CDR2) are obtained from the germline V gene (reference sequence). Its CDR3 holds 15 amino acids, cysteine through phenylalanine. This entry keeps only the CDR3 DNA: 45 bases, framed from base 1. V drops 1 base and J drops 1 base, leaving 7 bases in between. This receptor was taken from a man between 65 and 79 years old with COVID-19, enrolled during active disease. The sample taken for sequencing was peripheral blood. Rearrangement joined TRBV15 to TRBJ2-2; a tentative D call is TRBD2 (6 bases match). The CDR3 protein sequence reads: CATSRGLGNTGELFF. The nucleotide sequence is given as TGTGCCACCAGCAGAGGACTAGGGAACACCGGGGAGCTGTTTTTT.